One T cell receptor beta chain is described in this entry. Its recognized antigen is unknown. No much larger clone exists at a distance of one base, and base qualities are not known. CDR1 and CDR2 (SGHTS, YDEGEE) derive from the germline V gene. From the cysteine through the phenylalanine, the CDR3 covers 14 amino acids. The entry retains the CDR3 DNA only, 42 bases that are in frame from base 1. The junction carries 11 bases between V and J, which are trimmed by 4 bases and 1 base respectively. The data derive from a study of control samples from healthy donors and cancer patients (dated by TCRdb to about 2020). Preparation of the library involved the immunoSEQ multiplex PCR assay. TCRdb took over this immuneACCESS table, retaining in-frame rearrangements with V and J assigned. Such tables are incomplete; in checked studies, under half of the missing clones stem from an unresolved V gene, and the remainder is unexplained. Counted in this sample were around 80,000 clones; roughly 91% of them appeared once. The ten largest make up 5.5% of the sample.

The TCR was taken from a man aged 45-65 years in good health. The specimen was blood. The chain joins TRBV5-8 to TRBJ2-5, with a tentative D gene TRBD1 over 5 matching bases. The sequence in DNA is TGTGCCAGCAGCCCCTGGGGCCTCCAAGAGACCCAGTACTTC. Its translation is CASSPWGLQETQYF.